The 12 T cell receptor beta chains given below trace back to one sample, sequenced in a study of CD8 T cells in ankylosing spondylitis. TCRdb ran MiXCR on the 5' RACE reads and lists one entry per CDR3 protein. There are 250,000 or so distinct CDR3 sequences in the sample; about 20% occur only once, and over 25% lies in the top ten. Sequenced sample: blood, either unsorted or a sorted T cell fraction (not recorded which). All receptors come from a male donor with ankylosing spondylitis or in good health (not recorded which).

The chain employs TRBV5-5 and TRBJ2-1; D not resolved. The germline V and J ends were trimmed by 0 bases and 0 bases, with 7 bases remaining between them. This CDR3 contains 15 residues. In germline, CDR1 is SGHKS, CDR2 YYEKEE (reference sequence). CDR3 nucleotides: TGTGCCAGCAGCTTGGCCCGGAGCTCCTACAATGAGCAGTTCTTC. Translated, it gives CASSLARSSYNEQFF. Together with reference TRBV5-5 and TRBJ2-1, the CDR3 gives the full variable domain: DAGVTQSPTHLIKTRGQQVTLRCSPISGHKSVSWYQQVLGQGPQFIFQYYEKEERGRGNFPDRFSARQFPNYSSELNVNALLLGDSALYLCASSLARSSYNEQFFGPGTRLTVL.

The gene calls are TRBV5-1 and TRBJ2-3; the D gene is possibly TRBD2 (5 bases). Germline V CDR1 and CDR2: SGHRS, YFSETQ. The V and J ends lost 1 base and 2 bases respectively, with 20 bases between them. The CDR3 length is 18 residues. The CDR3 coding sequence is TGCGCCAGCAGCTTGAATAGCGCAGCCCTTCAGGACACAGATACGCAGTATTTT. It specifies CASSLNSAALQDTDTQYF.

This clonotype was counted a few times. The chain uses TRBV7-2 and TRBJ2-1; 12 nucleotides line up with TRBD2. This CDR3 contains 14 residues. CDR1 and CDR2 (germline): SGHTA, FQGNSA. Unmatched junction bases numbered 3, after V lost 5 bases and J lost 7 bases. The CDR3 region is CASSQTSGGNEQFF. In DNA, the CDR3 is TGTGCCAGCAGCCAGACTAGCGGGGGTAATGAGCAGTTCTTC.

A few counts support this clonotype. CDR3 sequence (DNA): TGTGCCAGCAGTATACAGGGATCTCCCTACAATGAGCAGTTCTTC. It translates to CASSIQGSPYNEQFF. The chain employs TRBV6-5 and TRBJ2-1; D is possibly TRBD1 (6 bases). This CDR3 region has 15 residues. V lost 5 bases and J 2 bases, leaving 13 bases between the germline ends. Germline V CDR1 and CDR2: MNHEY, SVGAGI.

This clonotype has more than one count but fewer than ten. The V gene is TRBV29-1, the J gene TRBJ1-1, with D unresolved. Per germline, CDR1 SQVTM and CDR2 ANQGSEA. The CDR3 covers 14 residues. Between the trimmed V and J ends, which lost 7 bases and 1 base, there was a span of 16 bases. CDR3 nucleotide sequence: TGCAGCGCCGGCGGAAAAAGCACGAACACTGAAGCTTTCTTT. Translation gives CSAGGKSTNTEAFF.

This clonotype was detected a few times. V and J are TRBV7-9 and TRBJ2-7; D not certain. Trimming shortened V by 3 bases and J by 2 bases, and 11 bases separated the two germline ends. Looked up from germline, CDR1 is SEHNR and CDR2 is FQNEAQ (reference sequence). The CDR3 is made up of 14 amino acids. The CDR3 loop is CASSFAWSPYEQYF. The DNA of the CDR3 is TGTGCCAGCAGCTTCGCGTGGAGCCCCTACGAGCAGTACTTC. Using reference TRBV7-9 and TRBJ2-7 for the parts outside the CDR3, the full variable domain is DTGVSQNPRHKITKRGQNVTFRCDPISEHNRLYWYRQTLGQGPEFLTYFQNEAQLEKSRLLSDRFSAERPKGSFSTLEIQRTEQGDSAMYLCASSFAWSPYEQYFGPGTRLTVT.

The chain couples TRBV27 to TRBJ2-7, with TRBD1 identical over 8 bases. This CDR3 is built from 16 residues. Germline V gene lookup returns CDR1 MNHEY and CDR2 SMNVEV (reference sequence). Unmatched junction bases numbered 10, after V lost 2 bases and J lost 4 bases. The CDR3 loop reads CASSLTVGQANYEQYF. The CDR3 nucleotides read TGTGCCAGCAGTTTAACGGTGGGACAGGCCAATTACGAGCAGTACTTC.

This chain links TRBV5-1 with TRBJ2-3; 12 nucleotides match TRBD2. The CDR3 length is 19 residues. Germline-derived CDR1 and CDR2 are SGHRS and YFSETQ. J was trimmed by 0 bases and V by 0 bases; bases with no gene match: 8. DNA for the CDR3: TGCGCCAGCAGCTTGGCACTAGCGGGAGGTGGACTAAGCACAGATACGCAGTATTTT. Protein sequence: CASSLALAGGGLSTDTQYF.

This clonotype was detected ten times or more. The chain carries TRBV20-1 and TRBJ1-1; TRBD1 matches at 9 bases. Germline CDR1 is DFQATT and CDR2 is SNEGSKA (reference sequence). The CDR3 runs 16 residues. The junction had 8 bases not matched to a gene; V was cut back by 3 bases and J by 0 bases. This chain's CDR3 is CSARDTGGWMNTEAFF. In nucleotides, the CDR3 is TGCAGTGCTAGGGATACAGGGGGCTGGATGAACACTGAAGCTTTCTTT.

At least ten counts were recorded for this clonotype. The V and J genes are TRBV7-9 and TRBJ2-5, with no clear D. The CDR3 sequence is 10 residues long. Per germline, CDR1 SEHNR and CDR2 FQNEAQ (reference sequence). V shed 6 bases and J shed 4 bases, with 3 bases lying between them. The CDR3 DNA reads TGTGCCAGCAGTGGAGAGACCCAGTACTTC. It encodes CASSGETQYF.

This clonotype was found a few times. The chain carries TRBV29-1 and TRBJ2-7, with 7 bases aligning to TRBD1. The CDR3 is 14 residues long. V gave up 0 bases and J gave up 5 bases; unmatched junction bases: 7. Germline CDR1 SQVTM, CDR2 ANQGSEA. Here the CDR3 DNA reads TGCAGCGTTGAAGATCAGGGGGTCGGGAACGAGCAGTACTTC. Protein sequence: CSVEDQGVGNEQYF.

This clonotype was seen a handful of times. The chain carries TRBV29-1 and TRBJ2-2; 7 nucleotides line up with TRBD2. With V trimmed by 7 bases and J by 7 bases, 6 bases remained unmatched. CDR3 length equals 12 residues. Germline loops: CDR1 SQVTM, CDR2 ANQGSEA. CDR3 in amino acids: CSGWERDGELFF. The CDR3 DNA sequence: TGCAGCGGATGGGAGCGGGACGGGGAGCTGTTTTTT.